The T cell receptor (beta chain) described here comes from a study of cytomegalovirus exposure and HLA in healthy donors (dated by TCRdb to the late 2010s). About the full investigation: An earlier analysis of approximately 550 of the donors reported about 250 Gb of sequence data and some 100 million unique TCR beta sequences from 150 million to 200 million T cells. Approximately 310 gigabases of sequencing data and 78 million or so unique TCR sequences were included in an early release covering 550 to 650 HLA-typed donors. Of the 350 to 450 genotyped donors, 81% were placed in the genetic ancestry cluster associated with self-reported Caucasian donors. The aim of the study was to test whether cataloging public T cell receptors could identify signatures of past pathogen exposure. Using immunosequencing, the study profiled T cell repertoires from around 670 subjects and related those repertoires to cytomegalovirus serostatus. Along with the approximately 600-subject first cohort, a separate validation cohort of 120 different subjects was used. To predict cytomegalovirus infection status, the study brought together high-throughput TCR immunosequencing, statistical association of individual TCRs with disease status, and machine learning. In a later analysis, previously published TCR beta repertoires from 550 to 750 donors were re-analyzed and high-resolution HLA genotyping was added so that TCR occurrence patterns could be studied. The later analysis used no new phenotypic data to find candidate immune exposures, relying instead on TCR beta sequences and their occurrence across donors. An earlier analysis of about 620 of the donors applied high-throughput TCR beta sequencing to assess whether each TCR beta V gene segment acted as functional or pseudogenic. Alongside the repertoire data, information on donor age, sex, ethnicity and CMV serostatus was compiled. A later genetic analysis used genome-wide SNP genotypes for about 55% of the 666 donors, treating that subset as a discovery cohort. All discovery cohort repertoires had been generated using a single sequencing platform. HLA typing covered class I and class II loci at four-digit resolution. The number of donors typed differed by locus, with 629-630 for A, B, C, DRB1 and DQB1, about 500 for DQA1, approximately 570 for DPA1, and some 440 for DPB1. About five DR-DQ haplotypes were treated as single units for association and clustering because of strong linkage in the cohort. On average, around 200,000 unique TCR beta nucleotide sequences were sequenced per donor among some 420 genotyped donors of the cohort, with roughly a sixth of those sequences being non-productive. Findings and caveats that apply to the study as a whole: In a later analysis, the rate of TCR association differed among HLA loci, with DRB1 alleles having the most associated TCRs and HLA-C alleles having the fewest. Linkage disequilibrium might explain the correlated functional status among segregating V segments, but an unknown experimental factor could not be ruled out. A later genetic analysis associated a missense DCLRE1C variant with V-gene and J-gene trimming of TCR beta chains, and an independent cohort replicated the association. In vitro tests confirmed that a few of the cytomegalovirus-associated TCR beta chains recognize cytomegalovirus antigens. Broadly in line with IMGT annotations, most TCR beta V segments showed up in productive rearrangements about 87% or about 30% of the time in an earlier analysis of several hundred of the donors. The 87-base-pair reads could not distinguish some IMGT-functional V segments, including TRBV6-2 and TRBV6-3, so those segments were excluded. The presence/absence analyses assumed that sequencing depth was roughly uniform across donors, and that assumption may not be true. Roughly 17 rarely observed V segments, including chromosome 9 orphons, were excluded from the earlier analysis of several hundred of the donors because counts were too low. A group of highly shared sequence variants was considered likely to be a technical artifact of the sequencing pipeline. CMV serostatus was the only immune exposure information available for the cohort. A later analysis associated around 16,000 TCR beta sequences with specific HLA alleles at a false discovery rate of 0.05. The authors suggested that the approach could potentially be generalized to other disease states and immunological phenotypes. This cohort had only TCR beta chains sequenced, and the lack of alpha or paired-chain data limited which features could be detected. Several of the top co-occurrence clusters appeared to be linked to parvovirus B19, influenza, CMV and Epstein-Barr virus, according to a later analysis. In a later analysis, HLA-associated TCR beta chains were found to be more clonally expanded and to have lower generation probabilities than equally common non-associated chains. A further reported finding was that TCR beta sequences accurately predicted the HLA-A and HLA-B alleles for most subjects in the first cohort. When HLA alleles, especially DR and DQ, strongly co-occurred, attributing TCR associations to individual alleles was difficult. A later analysis found that most CMV-associated TCR beta chains appeared HLA-restricted, with HLA associations seemingly driven largely by CMV exposure. HLA typing was unavailable for some donors at each locus, so association tests used only the typed subset. Across donors, most TCR sequences were observed very rarely, whereas some public TCRs were present in many individuals. The classifier was reported to diagnose cytomegalovirus status with high specificity and sensitivity in both the original and validation cohorts. In a later genetic analysis, fewer N-insertions in productive TCRs were reported among donors in an Asian-associated ancestry cluster than the approximately 630-donor mean. In the study, 150 to 200 TCR beta chains were listed as associated with cytomegalovirus.

In total, fewer than 750 healthy bone marrow donors made up the cohort. Cohort members were all nominally healthy when sampled, although unrecorded immune exposures were likely present. The donor was CMV seronegative and belonged to the group of roughly 330 seronegative cohort members. A peripheral blood sample was collected from each donor, and TCR beta sequencing was performed on peripheral blood mononuclear cells. The Qiagen DNeasy Blood Extraction Kit was used to extract genomic DNA from the blood cell samples. Including the terminal cysteine and phenylalanine, the CDR3 comprises 12 residues. Of the read, only the CDR3 DNA is kept; its 36 bases are in frame from base 1. The germline V gene encodes CDR1 SEHNR and CDR2 FQNEAQ (reference sequence). Germline trimming amounts to 3 bases on V and 9 bases on J, with 2 as the count of junction bases outside the gene matches. Details on this clone: No cognate antigen has been identified for it. Qualities for individual bases were not recorded, and no much larger clone is one base off.

The library relied on the immunoSEQ multiplex PCR assay. For the multiplex PCR, a mixture combining 60 forward primers for TCR Vbeta segments and 13 reverse primers for TCR Jbeta segments was used. The CDR3 region of rearranged TCR beta genes was amplified from genomic DNA by a multiplex PCR assay. Amplified TCR beta libraries were sequenced as 87-base-pair reads on the Illumina HiSeq System. On the study's bioinformatics: In a later analysis, some 80 million unique TCR beta chains were counted across the 690 or so repertoires, and roughly 10 million of these chains were shared by at least two donors. Raw reads were error-corrected and collapsed into unique sequences with a nearest-neighbor algorithm that merged closely related sequences to remove PCR and sequencing errors. Alignment of CDR3 sequences to IMGT reference sequences was used to assign V, D and J gene segments. For a sequence to be retained, a match of at least six nucleotides was required to both a V gene segment and a J gene segment. Rearrangements were classified as productive when the CDR3 lacked stop codons and remained in frame with V and J, and all other rearrangements were classified as non-productive. Following IMGT convention, CDR3 was defined as the stretch from the second conserved V-encoded cysteine to the conserved J-encoded phenylalanine. In an earlier analysis of 550 to 650 of the donors, sequences lacking an unambiguous match to a single V gene segment were excluded. In an earlier analysis of approximately 590 of the donors, a V segment was called functional when productive rearrangements were above 56.7%, and segregating when the standard deviation between donors exceeded 5%. A statistical classification framework was developed to diagnose cytomegalovirus status using the catalog of TCR beta chain sequences. In a later analysis, V and J genes were assigned by comparing TCR nucleotide sequences against IMGT/GENE-DB human TR gene sequences. In a later analysis, CDR3 sequences and most-parsimonious VDJ recombination scenarios were assigned using the TCRdist pipeline. In a later analysis, each TCR beta chain was defined by its CDR3 amino acid sequence together with its V-gene family, and reads lacking a unique V-gene family were excluded. As a way to deal with suspected cross-contamination and a sequencing artifact, a later analysis dropped nearly 600 nucleotide sequences that were highly shared and had low generation probability. A later analysis calculated a clonal expansion index for each public chain from normalized within-repertoire ranks of inferred template counts. Generation probabilities in a later analysis came from a VDJ recombination model fitted to out-of-frame rearrangements, and those results were checked against IGoR. In a later analysis, hypergeometric tests were used to score TCR-TCR, TCR-HLA and TCR-CMV co-occurrence, with a repertoire-size bias correction applied to TCR pairs. To estimate false discovery rates, a later analysis permuted the HLA or CMV assignments 20 times. A later analysis grouped co-occurring TCRs with DBSCAN, adding TCRdist sequence similarity when clustering within HLA-allele-positive subsets. Co-occurrence clustering excluded repertoires with fewer than 30,000 or more than 120,000 public chains, plus five with anomalous nucleotide sharing. The table comes from immuneACCESS by way of TCRdb, which keeps in-frame sequences with V and J called. Part of the clones is missing from these tables; in studies checked, under half for an unresolved V gene and the rest for unknown reasons. V, J and clone size reflect that table, while D and trimming were determined from the DNA. Here the sample has some 170,000 clones; roughly 74% occur a single time. The top ten clonotypes cover about 3% of the sample.

The receptor chain draws on TRBV7-9 and TRBJ1-2; TRBD1 lines up with 9 middle nucleotides. The sequence came from a female donor in good health and CMV-seronegative. The sample comprised PBMCs. The CDR3 reads CASSLGQGSYTF. The DNA sequence reads TGTGCCAGCAGCTTGGGACAGGGTAGCTACACCTTC.